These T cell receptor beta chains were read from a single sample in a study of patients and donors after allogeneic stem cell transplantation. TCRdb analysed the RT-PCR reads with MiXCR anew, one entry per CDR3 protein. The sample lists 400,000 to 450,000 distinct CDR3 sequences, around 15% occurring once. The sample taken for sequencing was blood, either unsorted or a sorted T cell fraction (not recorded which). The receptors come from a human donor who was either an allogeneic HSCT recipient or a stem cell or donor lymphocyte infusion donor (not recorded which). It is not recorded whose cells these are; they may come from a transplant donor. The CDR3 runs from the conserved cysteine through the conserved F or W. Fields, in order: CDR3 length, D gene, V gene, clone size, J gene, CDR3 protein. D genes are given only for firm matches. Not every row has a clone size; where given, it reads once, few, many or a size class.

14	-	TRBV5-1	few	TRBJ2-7	CASSPWTVSYEQYF
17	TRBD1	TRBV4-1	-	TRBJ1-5	CASSRLTFQGARQPQHF
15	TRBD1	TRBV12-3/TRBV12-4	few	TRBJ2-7	CASSRNRGSSYEQYF
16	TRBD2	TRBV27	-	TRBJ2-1	CASSPWLAGGLNEQFF
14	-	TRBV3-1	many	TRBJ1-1	CASSQDLQNTEAFF
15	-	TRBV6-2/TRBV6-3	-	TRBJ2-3	CASHRGQRPTDTQYF
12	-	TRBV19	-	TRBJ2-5	CASSDPQETQYF
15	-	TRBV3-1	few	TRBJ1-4	CASSHTTATNEKLFF
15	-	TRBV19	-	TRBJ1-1	CASSIWGSPNTEAFF
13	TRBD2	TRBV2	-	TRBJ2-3	CAGTSGVSDTQYF
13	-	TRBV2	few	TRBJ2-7	CASRDPGSYEQYF
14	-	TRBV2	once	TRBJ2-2	CASSGDRWTGELFF
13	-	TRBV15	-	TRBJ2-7	CATSRRGSYEQYF
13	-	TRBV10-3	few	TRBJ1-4	CAISETGNEKLFF
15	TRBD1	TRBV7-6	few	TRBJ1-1	CASSLQGAQDTEAFF
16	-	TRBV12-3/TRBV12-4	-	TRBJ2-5	CASSSTGTLIQETQYF
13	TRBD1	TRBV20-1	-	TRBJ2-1	CSAASDRSNEQFF
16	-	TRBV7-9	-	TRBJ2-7	CASSLEGPGYPYEQYF
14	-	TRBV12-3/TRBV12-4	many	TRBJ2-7	CASGPWGRLYEQYF
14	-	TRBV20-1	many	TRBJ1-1	CSARAGRMNTEAFF
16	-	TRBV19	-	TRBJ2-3	CASSSDSAEGTDTQYF
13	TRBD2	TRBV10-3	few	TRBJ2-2	CAINSGGTGELFF
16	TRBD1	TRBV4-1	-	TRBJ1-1	CASSSRQGSRNTEAFF
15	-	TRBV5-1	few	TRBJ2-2	CASSSGAWSAGELFF
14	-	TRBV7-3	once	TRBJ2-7	CASSLEGSGSEQYF
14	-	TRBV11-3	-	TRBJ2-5	CASSLSVEQETQYF
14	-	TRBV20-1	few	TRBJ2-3	CSARVLGARGTQYF
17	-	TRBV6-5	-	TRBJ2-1	CASSYSTPGRNYNEQFF
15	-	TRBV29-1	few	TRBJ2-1	CSVLLKVRDYNEQFF
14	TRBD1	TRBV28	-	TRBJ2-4	CASRRGQGKNIQYF
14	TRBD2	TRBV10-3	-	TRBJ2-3	CAIGASGSPDTQYF
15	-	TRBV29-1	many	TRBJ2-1	CSVEDPARSYNEQFF
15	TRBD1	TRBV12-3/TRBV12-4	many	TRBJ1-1	CASSGPGTVNTEAFF
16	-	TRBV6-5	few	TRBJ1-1	CASSYDLGKFGTEAFF
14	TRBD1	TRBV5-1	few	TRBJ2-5	CASRTGFGQETQYF
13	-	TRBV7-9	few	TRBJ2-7	CASSALAVAEQYF
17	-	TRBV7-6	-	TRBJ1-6	CASSLASGGTIRSPLHF
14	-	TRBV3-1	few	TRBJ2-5	CASSLTRPLETQYF
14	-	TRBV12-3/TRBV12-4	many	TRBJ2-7	CASSFGRRSYEQYF
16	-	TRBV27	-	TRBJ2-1	CASSLLPHSSYNEQFF
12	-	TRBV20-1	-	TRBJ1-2	CSAEQGFYGYTF
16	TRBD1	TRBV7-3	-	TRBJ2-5	CASSSTGTGGVETQYF
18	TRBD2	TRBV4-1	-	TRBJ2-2	CASSRGLAAYWDTGELFF
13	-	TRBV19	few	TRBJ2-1	CASSTGSGNEQFF
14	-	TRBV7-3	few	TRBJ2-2	CASSFQGRAGELFF
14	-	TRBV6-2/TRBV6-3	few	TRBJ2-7	CASSYTGMTYEQYF
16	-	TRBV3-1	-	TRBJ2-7	CASSQADAGKPYEQYF
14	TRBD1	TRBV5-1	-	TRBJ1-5	CASSLRQGYQPQHF
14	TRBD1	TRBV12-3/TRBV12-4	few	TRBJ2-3	CASSRLGGPDTQYF